One and the same sample provided the 25 T cell receptor beta chains below, sequenced in a study of blood T cell repertoires in COVID-19. Using immunoSEQ multiplex PCR, the repertoire was profiled, and TCRdb retains in-frame clones only, with some absent. The table has roughly 400,000 clones, roughly 89% seen once. The material sequenced was PBMCs or T cells enriched from blood (not recorded which). These receptors came from a woman aged 45-60 years who had recovered from COVID-19.

The gene calls are TRBV20-1 and TRBJ2-1; 7 nucleotides align to TRBD2. Losses at the gene ends were 3 bases for V and 2 bases for J; bases not matched to a gene: 7. The CDR3 consists of 15 residues. Germline V gene data show CDR1 as DFQATT and CDR2 as SNEGSKA (reference sequence). The CDR3 sequence is CSASRRGSPYNEQFF. The CDR3 DNA reads TGCAGTGCTAGTCGGCGGGGGAGTCCCTACAATGAGCAGTTCTTC.

The chain combines TRBV30 with TRBJ1-1; unclear D gene. The V gene lost 6 bases and the J gene lost 0 bases, with 11 bases spanning the gap. Germline V gene data show CDR1 as GTSNPN and CDR2 as SVGIG (reference sequence). The CDR3 runs to 13 residues. In DNA form, the CDR3 reads TGTGCCTGTAGGGAGGTTATGAACACTGAAGCTTTCTTT. It translates to CACREVMNTEAFF.

The genes are TRBV18 and TRBJ1-4; TRBD1 agrees at 8 bases. CDR1 KGHSH and CDR2 LQKENI come from the germline V gene. CDR3 length: 15 amino acids. V gave up 2 bases and J gave up 7 bases; unmatched junction bases: 6. The CDR3 loop is CASSPGTGGTEKLFF. CDR3 nucleotides: TGTGCCAGCTCACCAGGGACAGGTGGAACTGAAAAACTGTTTTTT.

V usage is TRBV3-1 (or the pseudogene TRBV3-2) and J usage is TRBJ1-4; possible D gene TRBD1, 5 bases. Germline V gene lookup returns CDR1 LGHDT and CDR2 YNNKEL (reference sequence). The germline V and J ends were trimmed by 4 bases and 8 bases, with 17 bases remaining between them. This CDR3 contains 15 residues. DNA of the CDR3: TGTGCCAGCAGCCCCCCCGGGGGGGTGGGGGAAAAACTGTTTTTT. It yields the protein CASSPPGGVGEKLFF.

The chain joins TRBV7-2 to TRBJ1-6; weak D call: TRBD1 (6 bases). The CDR3 extends over 17 amino acids. Germline V gene lookup returns CDR1 SGHTA and CDR2 FQGNSA. V lost 1 base, J lost 10 bases, and 20 bases lay in between. The CDR3 loop reads CASSLELVGQRKSPLHF. CDR3 bases: TGTGCCAGCAGCTTAGAGTTGGTGGGACAAAGGAAATCACCCCTCCACTTT.

The V and J genes are TRBV5-6 and TRBJ1-1; D unclear. Germline assignment: CDR1 SGHDT and CDR2 YYEEEE. The CDR3 is 14 residues long. V was cut by 1 base and J by 0 bases, with 7 bases left in between. CDR3 amino acids: CASSLWQVNTEAFF. In DNA, the CDR3 is TGTGCCAGCAGCTTGTGGCAGGTGAACACTGAAGCTTTCTTT.

The chain carries TRBV28 and TRBJ2-7; 7 bases align to TRBD1. This CDR3 comprises 15 residues. Germline assignment: CDR1 MDHEN and CDR2 SYDVKM. J gave up 3 bases and V 10 bases, and 15 bases lay outside the gene matches. CDR3 nucleotides: TGTGCCACTCTCCGATCCGGGACAGTTTACTACGAGCAGTACTTC. Its protein is CATLRSGTVYYEQYF.

In this sample, this clone turned up a few times. The junction departs from the called germline gene at one end, perhaps through a read error. The rearrangement joins TRBV7-2 to TRBJ2-5; possibly TRBD1 for D (6 bases). Germline CDR1 is SGHTA and CDR2 is FQGNSA. The CDR3 is 16 residues long. The CDR3 DNA is TGTGCCAGCAGCTTACAGCACGACAGGACAAGAGAGGCCCAGTACTTC. It specifies CASSLQHDRTREAQYF. Variable domain in full (rest from reference TRBV7-2 and TRBJ2-5): GAGVSQSPSNKVTEKGKDVELRCDPISGHTALYWYRQSLGQGLEFLIYFQGNSAPDKSGLPSDRFSAERTGGSVSTLTIQRTQQEDSAVYLCASSLQHDRTREAQYFGPGTRLLVL.

The chain uses TRBV12-3 or TRBV12-4 and TRBJ2-6; D gene ambiguous. The CDR3 consists of 13 residues. Trimming left V 3 bases short and J 4 bases short, with 4 bases between. The CDR3 loop reads CASSFSGANVLTF. CDR3 DNA: TGTGCCAGCAGTTTCTCCGGGGCCAACGTCCTGACTTTC.

This chain connects TRBV28 to TRBJ2-3; 10 bases match TRBD2. CDR1 is MDHEN, CDR2 SYDVKM, per germline. The trim removed 6 bases at V and 2 bases at J, leaving 11 bases unmatched. The CDR3 has 17 residues. The CDR3 DNA is TGTGCCAGCAGGCAAATTATAGCGGGGGGTTCCACAGATACGCAGTATTTT. Its translation: CASRQIIAGGSTDTQYF.

V gene TRBV23-1 combines with J gene TRBJ1-1, with D uncertain. TRBV23-1 is flagged as an ORF with uncertain function. V lost 2 bases, J lost 7 bases, and 20 bases lay in between. The CDR3 is 16 residues long. This chain's CDR3 is CASSQKDLNSHVEAFF. CDR3 in DNA: TGCGCCAGCAGTCAAAAAGATCTCAACAGTCATGTTGAAGCTTTCTTT.

This clone was seen a single time. The chain uses TRBV28 and TRBJ2-3; 12 bases match TRBD2. Germline loops: CDR1 MDHEN, CDR2 SYDVKM. The trim removed 10 bases at V and 3 bases at J, leaving 14 bases unmatched. This CDR3 comprises 17 residues. For the CDR3, the DNA is TGTGCCACCAGCACGAGGACTAGCGGGGTCAGAACAGATACGCAGTATTTT. Translation: CATSTRTSGVRTDTQYF.

V gene TRBV7-2 combines with J gene TRBJ1-4; D is uncertain. Looked up from germline, CDR1 is SGHTA and CDR2 is FQGNSA. V lost 2 bases, J lost 4 bases, and 11 bases lay in between. This CDR3 spans 15 amino acids. CDR3 protein: CASSLSGLFNEKLFF. CDR3 bases: TGTGCCAGCAGCTTATCTGGACTATTTAATGAAAAACTGTTTTTT.

This rearrangement joins TRBV19 to TRBJ1-5; D not resolved. V lost 5 bases and J 0 bases, leaving 11 bases between the germline ends. Germline assignment: CDR1 LNHDA and CDR2 SQIVND (reference sequence). This CDR3 has 15 residues. CDR3 residues: CASSPTEYSNQPQHF. DNA for the CDR3: TGTGCCAGTAGTCCTACAGAATATAGCAATCAGCCCCAGCATTTT. The entire variable domain, with the rest obtained from reference TRBV19 and TRBJ1-5, is as follows: DGGITQSPKYLFRKEGQNVTLSCEQNLNHDAMYWYRQDPGQGLRLIYYSQIVNDFQKGDIAEGYSVSREKKESFPLTVTSAQKNPTAFYLCASSPTEYSNQPQHFGDGTRLSIL.

V gene TRBV6-5 combines with J gene TRBJ1-1, with D hard to call. The CDR3 contains 13 residues. Germline CDR1 is MNHEY and CDR2 is SVGAGI. Trimming left V 5 bases short and J 4 bases short, with 11 bases between. CDR3 nucleotides: TGTGCCAGCAGTCGAACCTCGGGCACTGAAGCTTTCTTT. This encodes CASSRTSGTEAFF.

The rearrangement joins TRBV7-8 to TRBJ2-7, with a tentative D call TRBD1 (6 bases). Germline loops: CDR1 SGHVS, CDR2 FQNEAQ. The CDR3 consists of 17 residues. V lost 0 bases, J lost 0 bases, and 15 bases lay in between. CDR3 in DNA: TGTGCCAGCAGCTTAGCGGGGCAAGGGGGTAGCTCCTACGAGCAGTACTTC. This translates into CASSLAGQGGSSYEQYF.

V is TRBV18 and J is TRBJ1-1; no clear D gene. The germline CDR1 and CDR2 sequences are KGHSH and LQKENI. V was clipped by 4 bases and J by 4 bases, with 19 bases between them. This CDR3 contains 16 residues. CDR3 loop: CASSLLPGSAGTEAFF. In DNA form, the CDR3 reads TGTGCCAGCTCACTACTGCCGGGATCCGCCGGCACTGAAGCTTTCTTT.

This chain connects TRBV28 to TRBJ1-2; TRBD1 aligns across 11 bases. With V trimmed by 1 base and J by 6 bases, 4 bases remained unmatched. The CDR3 is made up of 15 amino acids. Germline values: CDR1 MDHEN, CDR2 SYDVKM. The CDR3 region is CASSLFRTGGHGYTF. CDR3 in DNA: TGTGCCAGCAGTTTATTTCGGACAGGGGGCCATGGCTACACCTTC.

V is TRBV29-1 and J is TRBJ1-4; the D gene is possibly TRBD1 (5 bases). Germline V gene data show CDR1 as SQVTM and CDR2 as ANQGSEA. Trimming removed 8 bases at V and 6 bases at J, with 10 bases between. This CDR3 comprises 11 residues. CDR3: CSPGEYEKLFF. The CDR3 nucleotides read TGCAGCCCGGGGGAGTATGAAAAACTGTTTTTT.

The V call is TRBV18, the J call TRBJ2-5, with 8 bases matching TRBD1. This CDR3 is built from 17 residues. The germline V gene has CDR1 KGHSH and CDR2 LQKENI. The junction had 11 bases not matched to a gene; V was cut back by 0 bases and J by 5 bases. The CDR3 nucleotides read TGTGCCAGCTCACCACCGTCGTTGGACAGGGTTGGGGAGACCCAGTACTTC. Encoded protein: CASSPPSLDRVGETQYF.

V and J are TRBV5-3 and TRBJ1-2, with 8 bases aligning to TRBD1. TRBV5-3 qualifies as an ORF whose function is uncertain. J lost 4 bases, V lost 4 bases, and 3 bases had no gene match. The CDR3 spans 13 residues. The CDR3 DNA reads as TGTGCCAGAAGCGACAGGGGCCTCTATGGCTACACCTTC. Translation: CARSDRGLYGYTF.

This chain links TRBV27 with TRBJ2-7; 9 bases are shared with TRBD1. The CDR3 contains 15 residues. Trimming cost V 4 bases and J 2 bases; bases outside gene matches: 6. Germline V CDR1 and CDR2: MNHEY, SMNVEV (reference sequence). The CDR3: CASSYTGTGTYEQYF. Written as DNA, the CDR3 is TGTGCCAGCAGTTATACCGGGACAGGGACCTACGAGCAGTACTTC.

The J gene is TRBJ2-1, the V gene TRBV12-3 or TRBV12-4, with D perhaps matching TRBD1 (6 bases). This CDR3 is 12 amino acids long. The V and J ends lost 5 bases and 7 bases respectively, with 9 bases between them. The CDR3 DNA reads TGTGCCAGCAGTCCAACAGGGAATGAGCAGTTCTTC. Translated: CASSPTGNEQFF.

Only one count was recorded for this clone. The chain carries TRBV7-2 and TRBJ2-5; D is undetermined. V gave up 6 bases and J gave up 5 bases, with 13 bases separating them. The CDR3 has 13 amino acids. The germline V gene encodes CDR1 SGHTA and CDR2 FQGNSA. In nucleotides, the CDR3 is TGTGCCAGCAGTTACTACCCCGGGGAGACCCAGTACTTC. Its protein is CASSYYPGETQYF. Together with reference TRBV7-2 and TRBJ2-5, the CDR3 gives the full variable domain: GAGVSQSPSNKVTEKGKDVELRCDPISGHTALYWYRQSLGQGLEFLIYFQGNSAPDKSGLPSDRFSAERTGGSVSTLTIQRTQQEDSAVYLCASSYYPGETQYFGPGTRLLVL.

The CDR3 region has the DNA TGTGCCAGCAGCTACTACACCGGGGAGCTGTTTTTT. It codes for CASSYYTGELFF. J is TRBJ2-2 and V is TRBV7-2; D not resolved. The ends were cut back, 4 bases at V and 3 bases at J, with 3 bases in the middle. The V gene's germline CDR1 is SGHTA and CDR2 FQGNSA. This CDR3 is built from 12 residues. Complete variable domain (other parts from reference TRBV7-2 and TRBJ2-2): GAGVSQSPSNKVTEKGKDVELRCDPISGHTALYWYRQSLGQGLEFLIYFQGNSAPDKSGLPSDRFSAERTGGSVSTLTIQRTQQEDSAVYLCASSYYTGELFFGEGSRLTVL.